This T cell receptor (beta chain) is from a study of T-cell reconstitution after alpha-beta-depleted transplantation in children. Overall study findings and caveats: About two months after transplant, alpha-beta T cells reportedly came from several hundred expanded graft clones. Once a year had passed after transplant, T-cell counts and diversity came mostly from newly produced T cells.

In germline, CDR1 is DFQATT, CDR2 SNEGSKA (reference sequence). This CDR3 spans 16 amino acids. V was clipped by 4 bases and J by 7 bases, with 26 bases between them. Unique molecular identifiers were used in preparing the TCRbeta library. MiXCR was run by TCRdb on the PCR reads, yielding one entry per CDR3 protein. The top ten hold roughly 13% of the sample, which has hundreds of thousands of distinct CDR3 sequences, approximately 22% seen once. With regard to this clonotype: The antigen is unknown.

The chain links TRBV20-1 to TRBJ2-7, with D tentatively TRBD1 (6 bases). The sample in question was PBMCs, mostly from graft donor cells, obtained 360 days after TCRalphabeta/CD19-depleted stem cell transplant. The sequence was collected from a boy younger than two who had a stem cell transplant for acute myeloid leukemia, so the T cells may come from the graft donor. The CDR3 protein is CSANGQYRDWGEEQYV. Here the CDR3 DNA reads TGCAGTGCTAATGGACAGTACAGGGATTGGGGCGAGGAGCAGTACGTC.